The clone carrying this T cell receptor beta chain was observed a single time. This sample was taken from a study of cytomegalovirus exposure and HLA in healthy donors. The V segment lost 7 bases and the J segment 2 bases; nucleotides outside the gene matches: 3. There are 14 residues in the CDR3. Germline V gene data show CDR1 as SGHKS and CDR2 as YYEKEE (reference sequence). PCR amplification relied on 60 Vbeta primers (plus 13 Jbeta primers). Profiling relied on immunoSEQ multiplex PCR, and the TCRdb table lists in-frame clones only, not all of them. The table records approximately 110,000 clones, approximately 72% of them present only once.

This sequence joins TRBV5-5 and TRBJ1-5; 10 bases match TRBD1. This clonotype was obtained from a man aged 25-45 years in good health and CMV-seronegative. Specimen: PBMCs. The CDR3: CASVGTGGNQPQHF. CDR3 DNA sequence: TGTGCCAGCGTCGGGACAGGGGGCAATCAGCCCCAGCATTTT.